The 8 T cell receptor beta chains below come from one sample, sequenced in a study of human CD8 memory T cell subsets. UMI-labeled 5' RACE yielded the TCR beta libraries. TCRdb reprocessed the 5' RACE reads, keeping one entry per CDR3 protein, no DNA. The sample is made up of about 3,400 distinct CDR3 sequences, and the top ten hold 15% to 20% of it. Specimen: CD8+ T cells from PBMCs. These receptors were taken from a human donor in good health.

Its frequency marks this clonotype as medium-sized (0.01 to 0.1%). J is TRBJ1-1 and V is TRBV7-9; the D call from TCRdb, TRBD1, cannot be confirmed without DNA. CDR3 size: 16 residues. The germline CDR1 and CDR2 sequences are SEHNR and FQNEAQ (reference sequence). The CDR3 protein is CASSPSGQGSNTEAFF.

Frequency places this clonotype as medium-sized. The chain joins TRBV19 to TRBJ2-1. This CDR3 spans 14 amino acids. Germline CDR1 reads LNHDA; CDR2 reads SQIVND (reference sequence). CDR3: CASSIATPNNEQFF.

V gene TRBV7-9 combines with J gene TRBJ1-3; the TCRdb D gene call, TRBD1, has no DNA to confirm it. The CDR3 spans 17 residues. From germline, CDR1 is SEHNR and CDR2 FQNEAQ (reference sequence). This CDR3 reads CASSLGPTGVSGNTIYF.

V usage is TRBV27 and J usage is TRBJ2-1. This CDR3 comprises 13 residues. Germline CDR1 is MNHEY and CDR2 is SMNVEV (reference sequence). Here the CDR3 reads CASSTEIYNEQFF.

J is TRBJ1-1 and V is TRBV7-3. Germline V gives CDR1 SGHTA, CDR2 FQGTGA. The CDR3 sequence is 13 residues long. This CDR3 is CASSLRQDTEAFF.

This clonotype is labeled medium-sized (0.01 to 0.1%) based on frequency. V usage is TRBV6-5 and J usage is TRBJ1-2; absent DNA, TCRdb's TRBD1 call cannot be checked. CDR1 and CDR2 (germline): MNHEY, SVGAGI. The CDR3 runs to 15 residues. The CDR3 here is CASSLTGTGEHGYTF.

The chain recombines TRBV5-1 with TRBJ1-2; absent DNA, TCRdb's TRBD1 call cannot be checked. Germline-derived CDR1 and CDR2 are SGHRS and YFSETQ. The CDR3 consists of 17 residues. The CDR3 sequence: CASSLDPRAAPNYGYTF. The full variable domain, completed using reference TRBV5-1 and TRBJ1-2, is KAGVTQTPRYLIKTRGQQVTLSCSPISGHRSVSWYQQTPGQGLQFLFEYFSETQRNKGNFPGRFSGRQFSNSRSEMNVSTLELGDSALYLCASSLDPRAAPNYGYTFGSGTRLTVV.

The chain has TRBV7-6 and TRBJ2-1. CDR1 and CDR2 from the germline V gene are SGHVS and FNYEAQ. This CDR3 has 12 amino acids. CDR3: CASSSDSNEQFF.